This T cell receptor beta chain was sequenced during a study of identical twins. By frequency in the sample, this clonotype is medium-sized. The germline gives CDR1 DFQATT, CDR2 SNEGSKA (reference sequence). The CDR3 extends over 15 amino acids. The V gene lost 3 bases and the J gene lost 6 bases, with 17 bases spanning the gap. TCRdb fed the 5' RACE reads into MiXCR, producing one record per CDR3 protein. The sample comprises over 250,000 distinct CDR3 sequences, roughly 9.7% of which are singletons, and 6% to 8.5% rests with the top ten. This sample also belongs to another study, concerning yellow fever vaccine responses in identical twins.

This chain joins TRBV20-1 and TRBJ2-2; D is uncertain. The sequencing input was CD8+ T cells sorted from blood. The clonotype was recovered from a young woman in good health. The CDR3 DNA follows: TGCAGTGCTAGGCAGGCAGGAACCGGCGCCGGGGAGCTGTTTTTT. This sequence encodes CSARQAGTGAGELFF.